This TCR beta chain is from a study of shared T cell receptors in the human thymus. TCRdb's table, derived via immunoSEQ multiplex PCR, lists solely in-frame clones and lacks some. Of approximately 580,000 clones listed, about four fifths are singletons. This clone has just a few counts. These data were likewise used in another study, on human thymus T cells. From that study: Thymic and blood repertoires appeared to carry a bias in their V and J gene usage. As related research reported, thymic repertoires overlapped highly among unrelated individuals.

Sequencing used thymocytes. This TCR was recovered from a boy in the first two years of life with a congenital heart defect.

The CDR3 DNA is TGCGCCGGCCATGGCTACACCTTC. Its protein is CAGHGYTF. J is TRBJ1-2 and V is TRBV10-1; D gene unclear. V lost 11 bases and J lost 6, with 4 bases in between. The CDR3 loop spans 8 amino acids. Germline CDR1 is WNHNN and CDR2 is SYGVQD (reference sequence).